This TCR beta chain was captured by sequencing in a study of blood T cell repertoires in COVID-19 (dated by TCRdb to the early 2020s). As for the study more broadly: Collaborator samples came from the United States, Italy and Spain and covered acute and convalescent phases of COVID-19. The prospective study material was composed of cDNA or gDNA derived from T cells, B-cell-depleted T cells, or PBMCs. Subjects who had been exposed to COVID-19, were actively infected with it, or had recovered from it provided the deeply sampled blood TCRbeta repertoires that made up the dataset. The repertoires were released in a freely available public database meant as a resource for research on the immune response to SARS-CoV-2. The samples were drawn from two sources: the first 160 participants of the ongoing ImmuneRACE study, and about 1,300 subjects contributed by 6 global collaborators. Nearly every sample came with metadata listing a de-identified subject ID, COVID-19 status, age in years and sex. HLA class I and class II types, where available, came from metadata supplied by the sample provider rather than from assay-based typing. Beyond this particular receptor, the publication reports: The amount of clinical and demographic metadata varied by source and participant and was provided uncurated.

V is clipped by 0 bases and J by 8 bases, and the sequence between their germline boundaries is 14 bases long. Its CDR3 holds 15 amino acids, cysteine through phenylalanine. Only the CDR3 region is kept as DNA, spanning 45 bases read in frame from base 1. The CDR1 and CDR2 encoded by the germline V gene are MNHEY and SVGEGT. TCRbeta CDR3 regions were amplified from genomic DNA using the immunoSEQ Assay, a bias-controlled multiplex PCR. Turning to the authors' computational methods: Nucleated cell counts per sample were estimated from amplification of reference gene primers within the assay. To quantify the absolute abundance of each unique TCRbeta CDR3 rearrangement, sequence reads were collapsed and filtered. For each sample, productive Simpson clonality was calculated by taking the square root of Simpson's diversity index across productive rearrangements. TCRdb re-hosts the immuneACCESS table, in-frame sequences only. Its copies lack some clones; in the studies checked, an unresolved V gene accounts for under half of them, and the cause for the rest is not known. Clone size and V and J calls were adopted from that table, with D and trimming inferred from the DNA. The sample table records about 290,000 clones; 70% to 90% of these occur just once. Around 2.9% of the sample is held by the ten biggest clonotypes.

With respect to this clone: It has no known antigen specificity. No per-base quality is available; no much larger clone lies one base away.

Each collaborating institution followed its own protocols to collect whole blood in K2EDTA tubes. For TCRbeta analysis, collaborators shipped samples in one of three forms: frozen whole blood, isolated PBMCs, or DNA extracted from either of those sample types. The sequence joins TRBV6-2 or TRBV6-3 to TRBJ2-1; the best D guess is TRBD1, with 6 bases matching. What was sequenced was peripheral blood. This TCR came from a woman in her twenties or thirties with active or convalescent COVID-19. The DNA sequence follows: TGTGCCAGCAGTTACTCGAACCCCAGGGGCTATGAGCAGTTCTTC. The encoded protein is CASSYSNPRGYEQFF.